The rows below give T cell receptor beta chains drawn from one sample of a study of post-analysis software for immune sequencing data. TCRdb called the PCR reads again in MiXCR, with one record for every CDR3 protein. The sample consists of about 770,000 distinct CDR3 sequences, roughly 46% of them appearing once. Sequencing was carried out using blood. Receptor source: a girl between 10 and 17 years old with multiple sclerosis. The CDR3 runs from the conserved cysteine through the conserved F or W. D genes are given only for firm matches. Size tells how often a clone was seen (once, few, many) or the class of an expanded clone, and some rows leave it out.

j_gene: TRBJ2-5
d_gene: TRBD1
abundance: few
v_gene: TRBV9
CDR3aa: CASSPRTGGEAQYF
CDR3nt: TGTGCCAGCAGCCCTCGGACAGGGGGAGAGGCCCAGTACTTC

j_gene: TRBJ1-1
d_gene: NA
abundance: NA
v_gene: TRBV20-1
CDR3aa: CSARQPLEDANTEAFF
CDR3nt: TGCAGTGCTAGACAACCCCTGGAGGACGCGAACACTGAAGCTTTCTTT

j_gene: TRBJ1-1
d_gene: NA
abundance: NA
v_gene: TRBV12-3/TRBV12-4
CDR3aa: CASSLANTVNTEAFF
CDR3nt: TGTGCCAGCAGTTTAGCAAACACGGTGAACACTGAAGCTTTCTTT

j_gene: TRBJ2-3
d_gene: NA
abundance: few
v_gene: TRBV12-3/TRBV12-4
CDR3aa: CASSFQTDTQYF
CDR3nt: TGTGCCAGCAGTTTCCAGACAGATACGCAGTATTTT

j_gene: TRBJ2-4
d_gene: NA
abundance: NA
v_gene: TRBV12-3/TRBV12-4
CDR3aa: CASSFGQALLQYF
CDR3nt: TGTGCCAGCAGTTTCGGGCAGGCTCTCCTTCAGTACTTC

j_gene: TRBJ2-1
d_gene: NA
abundance: few
v_gene: TRBV12-3/TRBV12-4
CDR3aa: CASSFLRDEQFF
CDR3nt: TGTGCCAGCAGTTTTTTGCGGGATGAGCAGTTCTTC

j_gene: TRBJ1-1
d_gene: NA
abundance: NA
v_gene: TRBV12-3/TRBV12-4
CDR3aa: CASTLWVQNTEAFF
CDR3nt: TGTGCCAGCACCTTATGGGTACAGAACACTGAAGCTTTCTTT

j_gene: TRBJ2-7
d_gene: NA
abundance: NA
v_gene: TRBV2
CDR3aa: CASRPAPTREQYF
CDR3nt: TGTGCCAGCAGGCCGGCCCCTACGCGCGAGCAGTACTTC

j_gene: TRBJ1-2
d_gene: NA
abundance: NA
v_gene: TRBV20-1
CDR3aa: CSPGGGGYTF
CDR3nt: TGCAGTCCCGGGGGCGGCGGCTACACCTTC

j_gene: TRBJ2-7
d_gene: NA
abundance: NA
v_gene: TRBV15
CDR3aa: CATSRAVDPFYEQYF
CDR3nt: TGCGCCACCAGCAGAGCTGTAGACCCCTTCTACGAGCAGTACTTC

j_gene: TRBJ2-1
d_gene: NA
abundance: NA
v_gene: TRBV7-8
CDR3aa: CASSLLTVPYNEQFF
CDR3nt: TGTGCCAGCAGCTTATTGACAGTCCCCTACAATGAGCAGTTCTTC

j_gene: TRBJ2-3
d_gene: NA
abundance: NA
v_gene: TRBV15
CDR3aa: CATSRGEGTDTQYF
CDR3nt: TGTGCCACCAGCAGAGGAGAGGGTACAGATACGCAGTATTTT

j_gene: TRBJ2-5
d_gene: NA
abundance: NA
v_gene: TRBV15
CDR3aa: CATSRERPAVQETQYF
CDR3nt: TGTGCCACCAGCAGAGAGCGTCCAGCCGTCCAAGAGACCCAGTACTTC

j_gene: TRBJ2-7
d_gene: TRBD2
abundance: NA
v_gene: TRBV25-1
CDR3aa: CASSEYFSGSSTDEQYF
CDR3nt: TGTGCCAGCAGTGAATATTTTAGCGGGAGTTCCACGGACGAGCAGTACTTC

j_gene: TRBJ1-1
d_gene: NA
abundance: NA
v_gene: TRBV29-1
CDR3aa: CSVETGQTEAFF
CDR3nt: TGCAGCGTTGAGACGGGGCAGACTGAAGCTTTCTTT

j_gene: TRBJ1-4
d_gene: NA
abundance: few
v_gene: TRBV7-9
CDR3aa: CASTELGEKLFF
CDR3nt: TGTGCCAGCACCGAGTTGGGTGAAAAACTGTTTTTT

j_gene: TRBJ2-7
d_gene: TRBD2
abundance: NA
v_gene: TRBV15
CDR3aa: CATSRHGGSIHEQYF
CDR3nt: TGTGCCACCAGCAGACATGGCGGGAGTATCCACGAGCAGTACTTC

j_gene: TRBJ2-1
d_gene: TRBD2
abundance: NA
v_gene: TRBV14
CDR3aa: CASSHLSSGDRSYNEQFF
CDR3nt: TGTGCCAGCAGCCACTTATCCAGCGGGGACCGCTCCTACAATGAGCAGTTCTTC

j_gene: TRBJ2-7
d_gene: TRBD1
abundance: few
v_gene: TRBV10-3
CDR3aa: CAISDGTGVTEQYF
CDR3nt: TGTGCCATCAGTGACGGGACAGGGGTCACCGAGCAGTACTTC

j_gene: TRBJ2-7
d_gene: NA
abundance: NA
v_gene: TRBV3-1
CDR3aa: CASSQPSVAYEQYF
CDR3nt: TGTGCCAGCAGCCAACCGAGCGTCGCCTACGAGCAGTACTTC

j_gene: TRBJ2-7
d_gene: TRBD2
abundance: NA
v_gene: TRBV7-9
CDR3aa: CASSNGLAGGEQYF
CDR3nt: TGTGCCAGCAGCAACGGACTAGCGGGAGGCGAGCAGTACTTC

j_gene: TRBJ2-7
d_gene: NA
abundance: NA
v_gene: TRBV4-3
CDR3aa: CASSQDSWNEQYF
CDR3nt: TGCGCCAGCAGCCAAGACAGCTGGAACGAGCAGTACTTC

j_gene: TRBJ2-5
d_gene: NA
abundance: many
v_gene: TRBV29-1
CDR3aa: CSVEVGETQYF
CDR3nt: TGCAGCGTTGAGGTTGGCGAGACCCAGTACTTC

j_gene: TRBJ2-1
d_gene: TRBD2
abundance: NA
v_gene: TRBV6-5
CDR3aa: CASSYGATGLAANGQFF
CDR3nt: TGTGCCAGCAGTTACGGCGCGACGGGACTAGCGGCGAATGGGCAGTTCTTC

j_gene: TRBJ2-3
d_gene: NA
abundance: many
v_gene: TRBV5-1
CDR3aa: CASSLGGRPSTDTQYF
CDR3nt: TGCGCCAGCAGCTTGGGTGGACGTCCGAGCACAGATACGCAGTATTTT

j_gene: TRBJ1-6
d_gene: NA
abundance: NA
v_gene: TRBV4-3
CDR3aa: CASSQGPRNSPLHF
CDR3nt: TGCGCCAGCAGCCAAGGTCCCAGGAATTCACCCCTCCACTTT

j_gene: TRBJ2-5
d_gene: NA
abundance: NA
v_gene: TRBV2
CDR3aa: CASSPWTLQETQYF
CDR3nt: TGTGCCAGCAGCCCCTGGACACTCCAAGAGACCCAGTACTTC

j_gene: TRBJ2-7
d_gene: TRBD1
abundance: once
v_gene: TRBV18
CDR3aa: CASSPLDRGEGKYF
CDR3nt: TGTGCCAGCTCGCCCTTAGACAGGGGCGAGGGGAAGTACTTC

j_gene: TRBJ2-5
d_gene: NA
abundance: few
v_gene: TRBV10-3
CDR3aa: CAISERGRREETQYF
CDR3nt: TGTGCCATCAGTGAGAGAGGGCGCAGGGAAGAGACCCAGTACTTC

j_gene: TRBJ2-1
d_gene: NA
abundance: NA
v_gene: TRBV7-9
CDR3aa: CASSFNPRKASNEQFF
CDR3nt: TGTGCCAGCAGCTTCAACCCGAGAAAAGCTAGCAATGAGCAGTTCTTC

j_gene: TRBJ2-1
d_gene: NA
abundance: many
v_gene: TRBV12-3/TRBV12-4
CDR3aa: CASSLSRNNEQFF
CDR3nt: TGTGCCAGCAGTTTGTCTAGGAACAATGAGCAGTTCTTC

j_gene: TRBJ2-3
d_gene: NA
abundance: few
v_gene: TRBV5-5
CDR3aa: CVSSLVAAPFTDTQYF
CDR3nt: TGTGTCAGCAGCTTGGTGGCGGCGCCCTTCACAGATACGCAGTATTTT

j_gene: TRBJ2-3
d_gene: TRBD2
abundance: few
v_gene: TRBV7-2
CDR3aa: CASSRTSGRRADTQYF
CDR3nt: TGTGCCAGCAGCAGGACTAGCGGGAGGAGGGCAGATACGCAGTATTTT

j_gene: TRBJ2-7
d_gene: NA
abundance: NA
v_gene: TRBV20-1
CDR3aa: CSARGGVSGEQYF
CDR3nt: TGCAGTGCTAGAGGTGGCGTTTCGGGCGAGCAGTACTTC

j_gene: TRBJ2-5
d_gene: NA
abundance: NA
v_gene: TRBV28
CDR3aa: CAWGSNQQETQYF
CDR3nt: TGTGCTTGGGGGTCTAACCAACAAGAGACCCAGTACTTC

j_gene: TRBJ2-7
d_gene: NA
abundance: NA
v_gene: TRBV7-9
CDR3aa: CASSQGDHNSYEQYF
CDR3nt: TGTGCCAGCAGCCAAGGGGACCATAACTCCTACGAGCAGTACTTC

j_gene: TRBJ2-1
d_gene: TRBD2
abundance: few
v_gene: TRBV10-1
CDR3aa: CASSEGTSGRGNEQFF
CDR3nt: TGCGCCAGCAGTGAGGGAACTAGCGGGAGGGGTAATGAGCAGTTCTTC

j_gene: TRBJ2-1
d_gene: NA
abundance: NA
v_gene: TRBV24-1
CDR3aa: CATSDPGHGFYNEQFF
CDR3nt: TGTGCCACCAGTGATCCGGGACACGGGTTCTACAATGAGCAGTTCTTC

j_gene: TRBJ2-5
d_gene: NA
abundance: NA
v_gene: TRBV29-1
CDR3aa: CSVRRETEETQYF
CDR3nt: TGCAGCGTAAGACGAGAAACAGAAGAGACCCAGTACTTC

j_gene: TRBJ2-1
d_gene: TRBD2
abundance: few
v_gene: TRBV9
CDR3aa: CASQPWASGDNEQFF
CDR3nt: TGTGCCAGCCAACCCTGGGCTAGCGGGGATAATGAGCAGTTCTTC

j_gene: TRBJ1-5
d_gene: TRBD1
abundance: NA
v_gene: TRBV6-2/TRBV6-3
CDR3aa: CASSGHDRGGNQPQHF
CDR3nt: TGTGCCAGCAGTGGTCATGACAGGGGGGGCAATCAGCCCCAGCATTTT

j_gene: TRBJ1-4
d_gene: NA
abundance: few
v_gene: TRBV20-1
CDR3aa: CSARRDGNGKLFF
CDR3nt: TGCAGTGCTAGGAGGGACGGGAATGGAAAACTGTTTTTT